Detailed here is one T cell receptor beta chain. The entry originates in a study of blood T cell repertoires in COVID-19. Study as a whole: Samples taken during acute and convalescent COVID-19 were collected in the United States, Italy and Spain. The analysed material was cDNA or gDNA that came from T cells, B-cell-depleted T cells, or PBMCs.

This CDR3 has 16 amino acids. Germline CDR1 reads SGHRS; CDR2 reads YFSETQ. V trimming: 2 bases; J trimming: 2 bases; junction bases outside the gene matches: 8. Clones were sequenced by immunoSEQ multiplex PCR, and TCRdb holds only the in-frame ones, with some missing. Here the sample spans some 120,000 clones, around 80% being singletons. V is TRBV5-1 and J is TRBJ1-2, with TRBD1 identical over 8 bases. The sample consisted of peripheral blood. The clonotype comes from a man younger than 45 with COVID-19, enrolled during active disease. The CDR3 loop reads CASSFQADRDNYGYTF. The CDR3 DNA sequence: TGCGCCAGCAGCTTTCAGGCGGACAGGGACAACTATGGCTACACCTTC.